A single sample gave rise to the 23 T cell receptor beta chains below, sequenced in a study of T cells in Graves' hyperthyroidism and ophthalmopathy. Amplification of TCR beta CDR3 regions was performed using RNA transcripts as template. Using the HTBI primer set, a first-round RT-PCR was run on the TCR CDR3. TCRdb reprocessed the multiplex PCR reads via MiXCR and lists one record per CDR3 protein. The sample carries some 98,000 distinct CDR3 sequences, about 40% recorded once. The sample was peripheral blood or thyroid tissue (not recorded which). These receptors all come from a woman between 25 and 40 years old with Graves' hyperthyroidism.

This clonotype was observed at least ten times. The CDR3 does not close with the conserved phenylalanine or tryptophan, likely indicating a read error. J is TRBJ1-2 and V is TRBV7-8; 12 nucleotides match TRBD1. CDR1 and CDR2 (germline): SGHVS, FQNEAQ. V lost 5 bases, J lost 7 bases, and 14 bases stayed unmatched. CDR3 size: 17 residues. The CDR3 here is CASSADRDRGRRRGYTL. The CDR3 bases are TGTGCCAGCAGCGCCGACCGGGACAGGGGGCGCAGACGTGGCTACACCCTC.

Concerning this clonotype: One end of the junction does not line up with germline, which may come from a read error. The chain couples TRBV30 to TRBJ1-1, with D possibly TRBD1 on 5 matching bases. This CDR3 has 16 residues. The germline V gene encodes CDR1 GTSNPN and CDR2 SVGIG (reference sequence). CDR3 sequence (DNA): TGTGCCTGGAGTGTGAGTCCCCGACAGAAGAACACTGAAGCTCTCTTT. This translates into CAWSVSPRQKNTEALF.

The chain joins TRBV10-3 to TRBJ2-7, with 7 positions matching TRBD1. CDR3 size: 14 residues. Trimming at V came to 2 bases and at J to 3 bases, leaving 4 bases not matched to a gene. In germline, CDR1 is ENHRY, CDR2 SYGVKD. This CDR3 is CAISEHRGDYEQYF. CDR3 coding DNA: TGTGCCATCAGTGAGCACAGGGGAGACTACGAGCAGTACTTC.

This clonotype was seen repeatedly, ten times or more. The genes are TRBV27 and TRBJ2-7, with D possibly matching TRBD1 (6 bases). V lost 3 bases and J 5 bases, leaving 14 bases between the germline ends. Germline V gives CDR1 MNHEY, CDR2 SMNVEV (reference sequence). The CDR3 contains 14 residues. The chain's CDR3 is CASSFGAGADEQYF. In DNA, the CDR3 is TGTGCCAGCAGTTTCGGTGCAGGGGCTGACGAGCAGTACTTC.

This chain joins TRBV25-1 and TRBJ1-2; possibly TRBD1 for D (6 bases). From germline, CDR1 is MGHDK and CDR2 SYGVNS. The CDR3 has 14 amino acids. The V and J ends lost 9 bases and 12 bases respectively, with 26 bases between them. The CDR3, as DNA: TGTGCCAGTATGAATGCCGGGACAAGCGTTGTCCACACCTTC. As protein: CASMNAGTSVVHTF.

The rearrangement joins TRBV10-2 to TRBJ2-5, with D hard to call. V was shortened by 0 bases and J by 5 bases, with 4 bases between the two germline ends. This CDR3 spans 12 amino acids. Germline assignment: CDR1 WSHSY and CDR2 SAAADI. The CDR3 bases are TGCGCCAGCAGTGAGTCGACTGAGACCCAGTACTTC. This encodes CASSESTETQYF.

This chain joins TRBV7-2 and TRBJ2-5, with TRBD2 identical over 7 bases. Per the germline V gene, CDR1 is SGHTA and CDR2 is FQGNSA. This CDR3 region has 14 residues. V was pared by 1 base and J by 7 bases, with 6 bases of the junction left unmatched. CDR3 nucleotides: TGTGCCAGCAGCTTAGTACGGTGGGAGGGGACCCAGTACTTC. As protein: CASSLVRWEGTQYF.

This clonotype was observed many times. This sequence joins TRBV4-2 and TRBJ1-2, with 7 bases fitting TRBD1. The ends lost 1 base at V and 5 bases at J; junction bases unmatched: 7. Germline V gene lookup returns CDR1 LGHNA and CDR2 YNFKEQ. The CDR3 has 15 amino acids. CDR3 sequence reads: CASSQARQGGYGYTF. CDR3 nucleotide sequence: TGTGCCAGCAGCCAAGCCCGACAGGGCGGGTATGGCTACACCTTC.

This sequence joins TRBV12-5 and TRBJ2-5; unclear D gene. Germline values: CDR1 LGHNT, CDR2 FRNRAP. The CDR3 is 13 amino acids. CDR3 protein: CANSDDRKETQYF. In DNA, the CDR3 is TGTGCCAACAGTGACGACCGAAAAGAGACCCAGTACTTC.

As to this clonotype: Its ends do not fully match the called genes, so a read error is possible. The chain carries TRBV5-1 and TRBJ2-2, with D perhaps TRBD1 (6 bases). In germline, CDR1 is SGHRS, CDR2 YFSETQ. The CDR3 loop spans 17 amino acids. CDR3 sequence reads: CASSKGDTGINTGELSF. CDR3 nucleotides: TGCGCCAGCAGCAAAGGGGATACAGGGATCAACACCGGGGAGCTGTCTTTT.

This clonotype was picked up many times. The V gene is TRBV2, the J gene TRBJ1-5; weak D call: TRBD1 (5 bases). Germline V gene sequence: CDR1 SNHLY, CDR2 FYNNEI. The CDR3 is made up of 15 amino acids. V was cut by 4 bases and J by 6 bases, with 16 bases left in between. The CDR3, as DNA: TGTGCCAGCAGTGGTATTTCAGGGTTCAGTCAGCCCCAGCATTTT. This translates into CASSGISGFSQPQHF.

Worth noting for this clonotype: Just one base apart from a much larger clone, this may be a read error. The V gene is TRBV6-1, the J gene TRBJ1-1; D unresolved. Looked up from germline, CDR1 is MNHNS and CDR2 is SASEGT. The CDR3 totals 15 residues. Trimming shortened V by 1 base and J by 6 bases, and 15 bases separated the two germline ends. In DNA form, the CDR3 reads TGTGCCAGCAGTGAAGGGCTGGGCATAATCGCTGAAGCTTTCTTT. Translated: CASSEGLGIIAEAFF.

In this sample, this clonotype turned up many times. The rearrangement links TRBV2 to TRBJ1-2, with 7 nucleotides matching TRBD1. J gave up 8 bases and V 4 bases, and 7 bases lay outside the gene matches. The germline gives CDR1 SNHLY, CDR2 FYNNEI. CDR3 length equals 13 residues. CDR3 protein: CASSADRDLGYTF. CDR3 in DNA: TGTGCCAGCAGTGCTGACAGGGACCTAGGCTACACCTTC. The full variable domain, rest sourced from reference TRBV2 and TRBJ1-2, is EPEVTQTPSHQVTQMGQEVILRCVPISNHLYFYWYRQILGQKVEFLVSFYNNEISEKSEIFDDQFSVERPDGSNFTLKIRSTKLEDSAMYFCASSADRDLGYTFGSGTRLTVV.

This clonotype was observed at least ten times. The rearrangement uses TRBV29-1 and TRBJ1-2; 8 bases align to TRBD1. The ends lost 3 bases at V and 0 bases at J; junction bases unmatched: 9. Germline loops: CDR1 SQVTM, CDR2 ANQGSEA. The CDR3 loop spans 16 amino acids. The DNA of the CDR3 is TGCAGCGTTGATGACAGGGGCTTGATACCTAACTATGGCTACACCTTC. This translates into CSVDDRGLIPNYGYTF.

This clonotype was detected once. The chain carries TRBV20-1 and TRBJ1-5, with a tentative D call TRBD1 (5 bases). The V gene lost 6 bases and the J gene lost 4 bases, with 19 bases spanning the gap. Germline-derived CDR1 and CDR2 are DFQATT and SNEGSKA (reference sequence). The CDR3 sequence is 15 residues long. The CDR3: CSASSRKGPNQPQHF. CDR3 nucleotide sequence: TGCAGTGCCAGTAGTAGGAAGGGACCTAATCAGCCCCAGCATTTT.

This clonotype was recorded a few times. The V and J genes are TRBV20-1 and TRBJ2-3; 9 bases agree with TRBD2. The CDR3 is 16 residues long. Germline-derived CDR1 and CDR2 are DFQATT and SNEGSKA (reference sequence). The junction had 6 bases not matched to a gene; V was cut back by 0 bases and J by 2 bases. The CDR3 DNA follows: TGCAGTGCTAGAGATCTTCTAGCGGGGCTCACAGATACGCAGTATTTT. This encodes CSARDLLAGLTDTQYF.

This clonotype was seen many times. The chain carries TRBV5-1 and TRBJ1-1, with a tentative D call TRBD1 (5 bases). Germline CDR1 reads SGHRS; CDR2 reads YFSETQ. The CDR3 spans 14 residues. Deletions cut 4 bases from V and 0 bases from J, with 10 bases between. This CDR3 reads CASSATQVNTEAFF. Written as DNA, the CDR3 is TGCGCCAGCAGCGCCACACAGGTGAACACTGAAGCTTTCTTT. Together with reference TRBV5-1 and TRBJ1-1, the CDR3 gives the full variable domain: KAGVTQTPRYLIKTRGQQVTLSCSPISGHRSVSWYQQTPGQGLQFLFEYFSETQRNKGNFPGRFSGRQFSNSRSEMNVSTLELGDSALYLCASSATQVNTEAFFGQGTRLTVV.

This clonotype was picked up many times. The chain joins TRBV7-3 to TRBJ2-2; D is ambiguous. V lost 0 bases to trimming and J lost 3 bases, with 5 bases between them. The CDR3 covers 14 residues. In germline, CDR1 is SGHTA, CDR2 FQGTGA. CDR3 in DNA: TGTGCCAGCAGCTTAACTATGGACACCGGGGAGCTGTTTTTT. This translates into CASSLTMDTGELFF.

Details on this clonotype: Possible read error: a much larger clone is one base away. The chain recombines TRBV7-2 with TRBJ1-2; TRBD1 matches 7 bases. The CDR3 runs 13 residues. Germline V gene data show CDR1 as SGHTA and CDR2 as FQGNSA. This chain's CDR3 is CASSLRLGGGCTF. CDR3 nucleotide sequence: TGTGCCAGCAGCTTGAGACTGGGAGGGGGCTGCACCTTC.

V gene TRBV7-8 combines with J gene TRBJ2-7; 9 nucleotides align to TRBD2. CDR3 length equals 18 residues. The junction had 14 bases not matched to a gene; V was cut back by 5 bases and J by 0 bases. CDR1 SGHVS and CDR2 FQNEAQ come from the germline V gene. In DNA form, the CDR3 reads TGTGCCAGCAGCCGGGGCTCAGCGGGAGGACCCCTCTCCTACGAGCAGTACTTC. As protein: CASSRGSAGGPLSYEQYF.

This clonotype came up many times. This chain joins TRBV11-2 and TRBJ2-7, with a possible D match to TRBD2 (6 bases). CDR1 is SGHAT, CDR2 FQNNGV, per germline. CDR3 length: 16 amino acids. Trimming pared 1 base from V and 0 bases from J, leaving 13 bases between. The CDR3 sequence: CASSLGPAGSSYEQYF. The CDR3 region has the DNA TGTGCCAGCAGCTTAGGTCCCGCGGGGAGCTCCTACGAGCAGTACTTC. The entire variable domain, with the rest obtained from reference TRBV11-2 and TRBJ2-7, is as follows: EAGVAQSPRYKIIEKRQSVAFWCNPISGHATLYWYQQILGQGPKLLIQFQNNGVVDDSQLPKDRFSAERLKGVDSTLKIQPAKLEDSAVYLCASSLGPAGSSYEQYFGPGTRLTVT.

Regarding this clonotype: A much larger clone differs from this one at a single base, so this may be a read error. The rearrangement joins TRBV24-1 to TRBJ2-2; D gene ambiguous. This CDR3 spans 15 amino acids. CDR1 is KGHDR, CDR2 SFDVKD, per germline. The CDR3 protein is CATSDPVANSGELFF. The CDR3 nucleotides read TGTGCCACCAGTGATCCTGTTGCGAACTCCGGGGAGCTGTTTTTT.

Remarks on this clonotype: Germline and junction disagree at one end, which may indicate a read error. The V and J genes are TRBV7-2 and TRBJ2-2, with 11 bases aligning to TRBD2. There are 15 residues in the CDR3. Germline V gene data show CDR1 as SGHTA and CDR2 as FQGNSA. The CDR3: CASSFFSGRAGGLVF. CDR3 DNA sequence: TGTGCCAGCAGCTTCTTTAGCGGGAGGGCCGGGGGGCTGGTTTTT.